This is a list of T cell receptor beta chains from one sample in a study of blood T cell repertoires in COVID-19. The assay was immunoSEQ multiplex PCR, and TCRdb's table has in-frame clones only and misses some. The sample has some 260,000 clones, 80% to 90% seen once; the top ten hold 10%. The source material was peripheral blood. Receptors originate from a woman in her 70s with COVID-19, enrolled during active disease. CDR3s include the opening cysteine and the closing phenylalanine or tryptophan. D genes are given only for firm matches. Clone size is not always given. Where it is, it says once, few, many or a class for expanded clones.

cdr3_nt cdr3_aa clone_size d_call j_call v_call
TGTGCCAGCAGCGCTGGACAGGGCGGCAATCAGCCCCAGCATTTT CASSAGQGGNQPQHF . . TRBJ1-5 TRBV21-1
TGTGCCAGCTCGACGACAGGGCTTGAAAAACTGTTTTTT CASSTTGLEKLFF . TRBD1 TRBJ1-4 TRBV18
TGTGCCTGGATAGGGCGGGGGGCCCTAGGGCGAGGAGAGACCCAGTACTTC CAWIGRGALGRGETQYF . TRBD2 TRBJ2-5 TRBV30
TGTGCCAGTAGTGTCTACTCGCCCCGGGACACTCCTAACTATGGCTACACCTTC CASSVYSPRDTPNYGYTF . . TRBJ1-2 TRBV19
TGTGCCAGCAGTTTGGTGACAGGGGCCTATGGCTACACCTTC CASSLVTGAYGYTF few TRBD1 TRBJ1-2 TRBV28
TGTGCCAGTAGTATGGGGGGGACGGAGAATGAAAAACTGTTTTTT CASSMGGTENEKLFF once . TRBJ1-4 TRBV19
TGTGCCAGCAGTTTATCGATGGAGGGGGAGCTGTTTTTT CASSLSMEGELFF once . TRBJ2-2 TRBV27
TGTGCCAGCAGCCCTGACAGGACAGGAGGAAACACCATATATTTT CASSPDRTGGNTIYF . TRBD1 TRBJ1-3 TRBV11-2
TGTGCCAGAAGCTTAAGACGACAGGGGGCAGGGAACACTGAAGCTTTCTTT CARSLRRQGAGNTEAFF . TRBD1 TRBJ1-1 TRBV5-3
TGCGCCAGCAGCCAAGATCTGGTACAGGGGACCTCCTACGAGCAGTACTTC CASSQDLVQGTSYEQYF . TRBD1 TRBJ2-7 TRBV4-1
TGCAGTGCTAGTATCGCTAGCGGGAGGATCCTCGGATACGAGCAGTACTTC CSASIASGRILGYEQYF . TRBD2 TRBJ2-7 TRBV20-1
TGTGCCAGCTCACCGGCAGGGTTAGGAAACACCATATATTTT CASSPAGLGNTIYF . . TRBJ1-3 TRBV18
TGTGCCAGCTCACCAGCGAGAGGGGAGGTAGTCTACGAGCAGTACTTC CASSPARGEVVYEQYF . . TRBJ2-7 TRBV18
TGCGCCAGCAGCCAACTCACCGGGGAGCTGTTTTTT CASSQLTGELFF . . TRBJ2-2 TRBV4-1
TGTGCCAGCTCACCACTGTTATCGTCGGGGGGGGACTATGGCTACACCTTC CASSPLLSSGGDYGYTF once . TRBJ1-2 TRBV18
TGTGCCAGCAGTCTTAGTTCACCCCTCCACTTT CASSLSSPLHF few . TRBJ1-6 TRBV28
TGTGCCAGCAGCTCCCCGAGGGTGAGCAATCAGCCCCAGCATTTT CASSSPRVSNQPQHF . . TRBJ1-5 TRBV3-1/TRBV3-2
TGTGCCTCACACGGCGGAGGGGGCGCGAACACCGGGGAGCTGTTTTTT CASHGGGGANTGELFF once . TRBJ2-2 TRBV30
TGTGCCAGCAGTGTCAGGGGACAGGGGGCCGAGCAGTACTTC CASSVRGQGAEQYF . TRBD1 TRBJ2-7 TRBV28
TGCGCCAGCAGCTCCCTCGGGACAGCTGGAAACACCATATATTTT CASSSLGTAGNTIYF . TRBD1 TRBJ1-3 TRBV5-1
TGTGCCAGCTCACTCCTACCCACAGATACGCAGTATTTT CASSLLPTDTQYF . . TRBJ2-3 TRBV18
TGTGCCAGCAGCTTCAACCTCGGCTTGCGGCGTGACAATGAGCAGTTCTTC CASSFNLGLRRDNEQFF . . TRBJ2-1 TRBV7-9
TGTGCCAGCAGCTTGAGGGACAGATTATACAATGAGCAGTTCTTC CASSLRDRLYNEQFF . TRBD1 TRBJ2-1 TRBV5-5
TGCAGTGCTAGTTTTATGGCCAGGGGAAAAAATCAGCCCCAGCATTTT CSASFMARGKNQPQHF . . TRBJ1-5 TRBV20-1
TGTGCCTGGAGTGGGGGACTCCAGGGGAACACTGAAGCTTTCTTT CAWSGGLQGNTEAFF . . TRBJ1-1 TRBV30
TGTGCCAGCAGCGCCGGGACAGGGACACCCCTCCACTTT CASSAGTGTPLHF . TRBD1 TRBJ1-6 TRBV11-2
TGTGCCAGCAGCACCCTAGCGGGAGGGCGGACAGATACGCAGTATTTT CASSTLAGGRTDTQYF . TRBD2 TRBJ2-3 TRBV11-3
TGTGCCAGCAGTTTAAGGGAGCACTATGGCTACACCTTC CASSLREHYGYTF . . TRBJ1-2 TRBV28
TGTGCCAGCAGTCCGGGGGACGGGGAAGCTTTCTTT CASSPGDGEAFF . . TRBJ1-1 TRBV12-3/TRBV12-4
TGTGCCAGCAGCGTTCCTTTAGATAGGAACACTGAAGCTTTCTTT CASSVPLDRNTEAFF . . TRBJ1-1 TRBV7-9
TGTGCCAGCAGCTTAGGGGGGACTAGCGAGACCCAGTACTTC CASSLGGTSETQYF . TRBD2 TRBJ2-5 TRBV11-2
TGTGCCAGCAGCTTAGACCCTAGCGGACCGCGACAGTTCTTC CASSLDPSGPRQFF . TRBD2 TRBJ2-1 TRBV11-2
TGTGCCAGCAGTCTGCCCGGGACTAGCGGGAGCGATACGCAGTATTTT CASSLPGTSGSDTQYF . TRBD2 TRBJ2-3 TRBV28
TGTGCCAGCAGTTTAGTCGGGCCAGGGAAGAGCTATGGCTACACCTTC CASSLVGPGKSYGYTF few . TRBJ1-2 TRBV28
TGTGCCACCAGCCCGGCCGGGGGTGGGGCTTTCTTT CATSPAGGGAFF . . TRBJ1-1 TRBV24-1
TGTGCCAGCAGCCAAATCTACGGGGAGCTGTTTTTT CASSQIYGELFF . . TRBJ2-2 TRBV16
TGTGCCAGCAGTGACGGAGCAGGGGGCTACAATGAGCAGTTCTTC CASSDGAGGYNEQFF once TRBD1 TRBJ2-1 TRBV6-4
TGTGCCAGCAGCGTAGGGTTAGCGTATAACAATGAGCAGTTCTTC CASSVGLAYNNEQFF . . TRBJ2-1 TRBV9
TGTGCCAGCAGCCTAGGGGTAGCGGGAGACCACACAGATACGCAGTATTTT CASSLGVAGDHTDTQYF once TRBD2 TRBJ2-3 TRBV7-3
TGTGCCAGCAGGGAAGGTACAGGGCGGTATCAGCCCCAGCATTTT CASREGTGRYQPQHF . . TRBJ1-5 TRBV28
TGTGCCAGCAGCTTGGAAGGGAGAGCTTTCTTT CASSLEGRAFF . . TRBJ1-1 TRBV7-9
TGTGCCAGCAGCCAGACAGTTTCGGAGACCCAGTACTTC CASSQTVSETQYF . . TRBJ2-5 TRBV3-1/TRBV3-2
TGTGCCAGTAGTTACCGGACTAGCCAAGAGACCCAGTACTTC CASSYRTSQETQYF once TRBD2 TRBJ2-5 TRBV19
TGTGCCAGCACCCGGGGGAGTAGGGGCTACACCTTC CASTRGSRGYTF . . TRBJ1-2 TRBV12-3/TRBV12-4
TGTGCCAGTAAACAGGTAATAGGGAACACTGAAGCTTTCTTT CASKQVIGNTEAFF . . TRBJ1-1 TRBV19
TGTGCCTGGGGGCCTGGGGGGGGCACTGAAGCTTTCTTT CAWGPGGGTEAFF . . TRBJ1-1 TRBV30
TGTGCCAGTAGTCTCAAACTAGCGGGAGAGGGAGATACGCAGTATTTT CASSLKLAGEGDTQYF once TRBD2 TRBJ2-3 TRBV19
TGTGCCATCAGTGGGGCTAGCGGGAGAGATTACGAGCAGTACTTC CAISGASGRDYEQYF . TRBD2 TRBJ2-7 TRBV10-3
TGTGCCAGCACCCAGGGAGGTAGTCAGCCCCAGCATTTT CASTQGGSQPQHF few . TRBJ1-5 TRBV28
TGTGCCAGTAGTATAAGACTAGCGGGGCCTTCCTACGAGCAGTACTTC CASSIRLAGPSYEQYF . TRBD2 TRBJ2-7 TRBV19
TGCGCCAGCAGCCAATCTGCAGGGGGCAGGCAAGAGACCCAGTACTTC CASSQSAGGRQETQYF . TRBD1 TRBJ2-5 TRBV4-1
TGCGCCAGCAGCCAAGTAGGAGCTCGGCGGTACGAGCAGTACTTC CASSQVGARRYEQYF . . TRBJ2-7 TRBV4-1